This paragraph covers one T cell receptor (beta chain) sequence. The clone's antigen remains unknown. The record has no base qualities; no much larger clone is one base away. The label giving this sample's time point can be read as: baseline before first vaccination. The vaccinee samples were drawn from two UK trials, COV001 and COV002, one of which was a single-blind randomized controlled phase 2/3 trial testing AZD1222 (ChAdOx1 nCoV-19) in healthy adults. Trial participant PBMC samples were collected at day 0 and day 28 after the second dose for TCRbeta chain sequencing. V and J lose 5 bases and 4 bases, and a span of 15 bases separates them. Taken from cysteine to phenylalanine, the CDR3 has 15 residues. The read is trimmed to its CDR3 DNA, 45 bases read in frame from base 1. CDR1 and CDR2, per the germline V gene, are MDHEN and SYDVKM. The CDR3 regions of human TCRbeta chains were analyzed by immunosequencing. In the source study's methods: TCRs in the repertoires were matched against a reference library of SARS-CoV-2-specific TCRs that had been generated with the MIRA antigen-specificity platform. Breadth was defined as the fraction of unique TCRs that were SARS-CoV-2-associated, and depth was defined as the fraction of total T cells that were SARS-CoV-2-associated. Using the MIRA data, each spike-specific TCR was mapped to the spike region that the TCR reacts to and placed in a CD4 or CD8 class. Log10-transformed breadth and depth values were compared by one-way ANOVA with Sidak's multiple comparisons tests. Sourced from immuneACCESS, this table was stored by TCRdb with only in-frame sequences that have V and J called. A share of the clones is absent; for the studies checked, an unresolved V gene accounts for under half, and the remainder has no known explanation. D and trimming were read from the DNA, whereas the V and J calls and clone size are those reported in that table. The sample table contains 120,000 or so clones; only one count was recorded for roughly nine tenths of them. The ten largest clonotypes hold around 1.6% of the sample.

This sample is part of a study of T cell responses to AZD1222 COVID-19 vaccine (dated by TCRdb to the early 2020s). Regarding the research as a whole: AZD1222 recipients with second doses at about 4 weeks or about 12 weeks were pooled, because spike-specific TCR depth and breadth did not differ between schedules. Trial participants were enrolled by age into 18-55, 56-69 and 70-plus year subgroups, with about 150, 28 and 57 TCR-sequenced participants respectively. A total of over 230 trial participants underwent TCR sequencing, of whom some 210 received two doses of AZD1222 and 26 received two doses of the MenACWY control vaccine. Results and caveats for the whole study, not just this receptor: The whole spike protein was spanned by vaccine-associated CD4 TCRs, and dominant responses were seen in regions 160-218 and 743-854. Nearly half of unique spike-specific TCRs reportedly recognized epitopes outside regions mutated in the B.1.351 and B.1.1.7 variants. Conclusions about previously exposed vaccinees are limited, since just 6 or 7 AZD1222 recipients were seropositive for SARS-CoV-2 at baseline. The 56-69-year group was small, and its depth increase did not reach significance, likely because of low power. After two AZD1222 doses, both the breadth and the depth of spike-specific TCRs were significantly higher than at day 0 and than in MenACWY recipients. Participants were mostly white British, with more females than males. The authors suggested clonal diversity may have been underestimated. No day 14 peak-response samples were available, so repertoires were characterized only after the peak T cell response.

The clonotype was recovered from an adult in good health. The sample here was peripheral blood, taken on day 0 of AZD1222 vaccination. This sequence uses TRBV28 and TRBJ1-3, and the D gene may be TRBD1, 5 bases matching. For the CDR3, the sequence is CASSHPGDPGNTIYF. The nucleotides are TGTGCCAGCAGTCACCCCGGGGACCCGGGAAACACCATATATTTT.